The next 2 T cell receptor beta chains were all read from a single sample in a study of graft-versus-host responses after intestinal transplantation. Sequencing was performed with immunoSEQ multiplex PCR; in TCRdb, only in-frame clones are kept and a portion is missing. This repertoire shows tens of thousands of clones, around 91% found once; its top ten account for about 0.1%. These TCRs' antigens remain unknown. Source: unstimulated CD4+ T cells sorted from spleen or lymph node cells, taken before intestinal transplant. These receptors were collected from a human donor who received an intestinal transplant.

The chain has TRBV7-2 and TRBJ1-5; D is undetermined. Deletions cut 2 bases from V and 3 bases from J, with 11 bases between. The CDR3 sequence is 15 residues long. Germline assignment: CDR1 SGHTA and CDR2 FQGNSA. CDR3 sequence reads: CASSLRGHYNQPQHF. The CDR3 coding sequence is TGTGCCAGCAGCTTACGCGGGCATTACAATCAGCCCCAGCATTTT.

The J gene is TRBJ2-5, the V gene TRBV7-8, with 7 bases lining up with TRBD2. Germline-derived CDR1 and CDR2 are SGHVS and FQNEAQ. J gave up 6 bases and V 1 base, and 5 bases lay outside the gene matches. The CDR3 spans 14 residues. The CDR3 sequence: CASSLEGLVKTQYF. The CDR3 DNA reads TGTGCCAGCAGCTTAGAAGGACTAGTGAAGACCCAGTACTTC. Combining the CDR3 with reference TRBV7-8 and TRBJ2-5 gives the whole variable domain GAGVSQSPRYKVAKRGQDVALRCDPISGHVSLFWYQQALGQGPEFLTYFQNEAQLDKSGLPSDRFFAERPEGSVSTLKIQRTQQEDSAVYLCASSLEGLVKTQYFGPGTRLLVL.